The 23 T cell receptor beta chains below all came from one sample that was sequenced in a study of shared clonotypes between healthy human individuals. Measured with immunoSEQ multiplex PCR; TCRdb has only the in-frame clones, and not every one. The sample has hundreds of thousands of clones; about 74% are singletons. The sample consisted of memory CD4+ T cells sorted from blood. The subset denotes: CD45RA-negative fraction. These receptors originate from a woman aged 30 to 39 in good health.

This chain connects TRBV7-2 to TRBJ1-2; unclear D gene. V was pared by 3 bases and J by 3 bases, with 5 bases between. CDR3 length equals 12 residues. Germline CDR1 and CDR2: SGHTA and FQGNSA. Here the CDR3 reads CASSFYDYGYTF. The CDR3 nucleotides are TGTGCCAGCAGCTTCTATGACTATGGCTACACCTTC.

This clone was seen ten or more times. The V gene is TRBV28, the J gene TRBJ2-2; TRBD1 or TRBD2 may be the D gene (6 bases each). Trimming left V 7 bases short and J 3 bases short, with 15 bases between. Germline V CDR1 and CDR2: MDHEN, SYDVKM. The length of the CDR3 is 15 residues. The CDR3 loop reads CASKVGGSDTGELFF. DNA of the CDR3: TGTGCCAGCAAAGTAGGGGGGTCCGACACCGGGGAGCTGTTTTTT.

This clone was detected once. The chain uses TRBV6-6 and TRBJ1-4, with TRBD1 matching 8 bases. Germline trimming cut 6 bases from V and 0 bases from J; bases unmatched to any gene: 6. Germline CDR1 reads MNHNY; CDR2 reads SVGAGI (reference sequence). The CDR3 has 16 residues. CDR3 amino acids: CASRGDRGATNEKLFF. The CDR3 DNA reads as TGTGCCAGCAGGGGCGACAGGGGAGCAACTAATGAAAAACTGTTTTTT.

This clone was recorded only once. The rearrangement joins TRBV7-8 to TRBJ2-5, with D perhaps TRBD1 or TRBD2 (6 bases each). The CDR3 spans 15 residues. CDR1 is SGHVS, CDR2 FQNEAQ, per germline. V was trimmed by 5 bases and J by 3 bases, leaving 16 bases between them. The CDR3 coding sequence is TGTGCCAGCAGCCTAGGGGGGCTTCGGAAAGAGACCCAGTACTTC. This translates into CASSLGGLRKETQYF.

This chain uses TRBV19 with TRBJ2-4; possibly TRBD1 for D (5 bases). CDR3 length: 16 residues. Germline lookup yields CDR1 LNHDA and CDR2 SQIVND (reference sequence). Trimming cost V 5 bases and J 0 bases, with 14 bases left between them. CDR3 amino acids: CASSPRGQLAKNIQYF. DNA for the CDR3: TGTGCCAGTAGTCCTCGTGGACAATTAGCCAAAAACATTCAGTACTTC.

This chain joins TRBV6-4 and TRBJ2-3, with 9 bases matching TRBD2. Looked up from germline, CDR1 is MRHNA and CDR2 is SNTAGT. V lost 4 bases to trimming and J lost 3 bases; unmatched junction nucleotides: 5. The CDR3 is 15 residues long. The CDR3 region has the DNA TGTGCCAGCAGTGCAGGCGGGAGGGCGACAGATACGCAGTATTTT. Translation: CASSAGGRATDTQYF.

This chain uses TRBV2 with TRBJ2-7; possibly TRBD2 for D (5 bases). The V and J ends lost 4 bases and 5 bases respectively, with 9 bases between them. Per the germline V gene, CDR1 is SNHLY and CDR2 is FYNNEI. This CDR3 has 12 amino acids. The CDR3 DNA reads TGTGCCAGCAGTGTAAGGCGGGACGAGCAGTACTTC. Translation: CASSVRRDEQYF.

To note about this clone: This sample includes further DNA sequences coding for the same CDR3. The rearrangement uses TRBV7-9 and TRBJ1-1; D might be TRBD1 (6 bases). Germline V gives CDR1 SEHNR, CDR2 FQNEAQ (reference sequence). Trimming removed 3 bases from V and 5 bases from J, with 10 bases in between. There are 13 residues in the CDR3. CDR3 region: CASSLGGGTEAFF. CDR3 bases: TGTGCCAGCAGCTTGGGAGGGGGGACTGAAGCTTTCTTT.

Here the CDR3 DNA reads TGTGCCAGCGCCCTAAGTTCTTTTGACACAGATACGCAGTATTTT. Encoded protein: CASALSSFDTDTQYF. The chain combines TRBV6-5 with TRBJ2-3; no firm D call. The CDR3 extends over 15 amino acids. Germline-derived CDR1 and CDR2 are MNHEY and SVGAGI. Trimming took off 8 bases at V and 2 bases at J, with 17 bases between the two ends.

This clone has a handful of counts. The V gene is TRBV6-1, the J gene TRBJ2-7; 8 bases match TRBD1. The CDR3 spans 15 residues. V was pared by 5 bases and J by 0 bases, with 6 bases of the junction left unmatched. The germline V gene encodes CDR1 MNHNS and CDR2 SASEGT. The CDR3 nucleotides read TGTGCCAGCAGTTTCCGACAGGGGAGCTCCTACGAGCAGTACTTC. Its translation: CASSFRQGSSYEQYF.

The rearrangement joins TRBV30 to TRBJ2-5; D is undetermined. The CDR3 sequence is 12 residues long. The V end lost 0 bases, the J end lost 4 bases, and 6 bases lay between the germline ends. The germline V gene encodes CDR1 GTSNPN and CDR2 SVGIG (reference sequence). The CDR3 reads CAWSVELETQYF. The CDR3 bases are TGTGCCTGGAGTGTAGAGTTAGAGACCCAGTACTTC.

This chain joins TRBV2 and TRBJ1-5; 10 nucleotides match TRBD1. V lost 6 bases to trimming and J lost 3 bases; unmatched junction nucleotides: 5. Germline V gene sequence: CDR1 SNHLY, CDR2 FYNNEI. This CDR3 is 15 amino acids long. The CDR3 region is CASRRTGGFNQPQHF. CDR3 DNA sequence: TGTGCCAGCAGGAGGACAGGGGGGTTCAATCAGCCCCAGCATTTT.

In nucleotides, the CDR3 is TGTGCCAGTAGTCGACAGGGGGAAACAGATACGCAGTATTTT. It yields the protein CASSRQGETDTQYF. This rearrangement joins TRBV19 to TRBJ2-3, with 9 nucleotides matching TRBD1. V was pared by 5 bases and J by 3 bases, with 3 bases of the junction left unmatched. CDR1 is LNHDA, CDR2 SQIVND, per germline (reference sequence). The length of the CDR3 is 14 residues.

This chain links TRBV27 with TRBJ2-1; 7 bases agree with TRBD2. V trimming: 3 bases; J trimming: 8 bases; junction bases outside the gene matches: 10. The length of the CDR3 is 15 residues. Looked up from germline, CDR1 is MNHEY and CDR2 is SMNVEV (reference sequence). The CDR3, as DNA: TGTGCCAGCAGTTTGCGGCGGGAGAAGCGGGATGAGCAGTTCTTC. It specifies CASSLRREKRDEQFF.

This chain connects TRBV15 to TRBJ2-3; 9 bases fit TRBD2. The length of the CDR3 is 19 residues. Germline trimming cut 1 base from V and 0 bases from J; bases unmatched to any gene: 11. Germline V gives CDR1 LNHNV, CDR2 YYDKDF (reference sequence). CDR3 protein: CATSRGAASGMASTDTQYF. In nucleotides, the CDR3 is TGTGCCACCAGCAGAGGGGCGGCTAGCGGGATGGCTAGCACAGATACGCAGTATTTT. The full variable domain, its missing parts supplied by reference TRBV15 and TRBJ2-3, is DAMVIQNPRYQVTQFGKPVTLSCSQTLNHNVMYWYQQKSSQAPKLLFHYYDKDFNNEADTPDNFQSRRPNTSFCFLDIRSPGLGDTAMYLCATSRGAASGMASTDTQYFGPGTRLTVL.

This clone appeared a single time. CDR3 coding DNA: TGTGCCAGCAGCTATACAGAAAACACTGAAGCTTTCTTT. Translation: CASSYTENTEAFF. V and J are TRBV7-9 and TRBJ1-1; no clear D gene. The CDR3 loop spans 13 amino acids. Germline CDR1 is SEHNR and CDR2 is FQNEAQ (reference sequence). Trimming pared 4 bases from V and 2 bases from J, leaving 8 bases between. Drawing the rest from reference TRBV7-9 and TRBJ1-1, the complete variable domain is DTGVSQNPRHKITKRGQNVTFRCDPISEHNRLYWYRQTLGQGPEFLTYFQNEAQLEKSRLLSDRFSAERPKGSFSTLEIQRTEQGDSAMYLCASSYTENTEAFFGQGTRLTVV.

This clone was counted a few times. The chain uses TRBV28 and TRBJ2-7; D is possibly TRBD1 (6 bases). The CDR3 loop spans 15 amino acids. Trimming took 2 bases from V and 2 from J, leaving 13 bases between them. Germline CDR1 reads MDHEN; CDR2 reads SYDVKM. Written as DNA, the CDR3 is TGTGCCAGCAGTTTAGTGGGGGCAGTAGCCTACGAGCAGTACTTC. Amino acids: CASSLVGAVAYEQYF.

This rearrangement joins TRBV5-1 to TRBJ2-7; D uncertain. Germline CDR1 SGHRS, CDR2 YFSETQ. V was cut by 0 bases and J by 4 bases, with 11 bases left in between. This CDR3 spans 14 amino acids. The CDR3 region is CASSLDTGFYEQYF. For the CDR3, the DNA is TGCGCCAGCAGCTTGGACACCGGATTTTACGAGCAGTACTTC.

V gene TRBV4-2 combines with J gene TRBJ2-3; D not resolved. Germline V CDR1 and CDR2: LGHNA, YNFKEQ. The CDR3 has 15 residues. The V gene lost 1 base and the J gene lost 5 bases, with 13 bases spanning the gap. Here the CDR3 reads CASSQVTTFGDTQYF. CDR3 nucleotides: TGTGCCAGCAGCCAAGTGACGACCTTTGGAGATACGCAGTATTTT.

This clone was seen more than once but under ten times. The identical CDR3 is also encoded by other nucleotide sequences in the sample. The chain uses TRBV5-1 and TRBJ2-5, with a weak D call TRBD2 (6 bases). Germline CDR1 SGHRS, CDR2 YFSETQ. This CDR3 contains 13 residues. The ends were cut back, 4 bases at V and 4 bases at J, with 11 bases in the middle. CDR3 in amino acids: CASSGGTGETQYF. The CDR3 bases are TGCGCCAGCAGCGGCGGGACGGGAGAGACCCAGTACTTC. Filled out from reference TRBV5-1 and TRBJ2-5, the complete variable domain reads KAGVTQTPRYLIKTRGQQVTLSCSPISGHRSVSWYQQTPGQGLQFLFEYFSETQRNKGNFPGRFSGRQFSNSRSEMNVSTLELGDSALYLCASSGGTGETQYFGPGTRLLVL.

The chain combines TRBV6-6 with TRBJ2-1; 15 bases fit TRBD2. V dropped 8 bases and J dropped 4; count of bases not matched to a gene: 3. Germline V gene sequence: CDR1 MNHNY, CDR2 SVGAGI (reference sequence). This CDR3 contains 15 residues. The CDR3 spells CASEGTSGRYNEQFF. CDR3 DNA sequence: TGTGCCAGCGAAGGGACTAGCGGGAGGTACAATGAGCAGTTCTTC.

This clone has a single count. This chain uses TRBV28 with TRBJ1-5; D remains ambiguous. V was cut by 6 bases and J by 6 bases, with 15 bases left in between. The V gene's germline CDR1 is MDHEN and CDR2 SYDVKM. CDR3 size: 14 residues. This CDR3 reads CASRSTAVIQPQHF. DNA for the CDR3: TGTGCCAGCAGATCCACAGCCGTGATTCAGCCCCAGCATTTT. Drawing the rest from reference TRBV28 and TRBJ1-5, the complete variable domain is DVKVTQSSRYLVKRTGEKVFLECVQDMDHENMFWYRQDPGLGLRLIYFSYDVKMKEKGDIPEGYSVSREKKERFSLILESASTNQTSMYLCASRSTAVIQPQHFGDGTRLSIL.

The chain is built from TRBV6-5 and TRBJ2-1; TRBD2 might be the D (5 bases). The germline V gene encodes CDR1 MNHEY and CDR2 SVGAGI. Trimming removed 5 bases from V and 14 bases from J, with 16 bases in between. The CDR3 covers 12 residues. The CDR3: CASSTRLGGKFF. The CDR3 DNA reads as TGTGCCAGCAGTACCCGGCTAGGAGGCAAGTTCTTC.